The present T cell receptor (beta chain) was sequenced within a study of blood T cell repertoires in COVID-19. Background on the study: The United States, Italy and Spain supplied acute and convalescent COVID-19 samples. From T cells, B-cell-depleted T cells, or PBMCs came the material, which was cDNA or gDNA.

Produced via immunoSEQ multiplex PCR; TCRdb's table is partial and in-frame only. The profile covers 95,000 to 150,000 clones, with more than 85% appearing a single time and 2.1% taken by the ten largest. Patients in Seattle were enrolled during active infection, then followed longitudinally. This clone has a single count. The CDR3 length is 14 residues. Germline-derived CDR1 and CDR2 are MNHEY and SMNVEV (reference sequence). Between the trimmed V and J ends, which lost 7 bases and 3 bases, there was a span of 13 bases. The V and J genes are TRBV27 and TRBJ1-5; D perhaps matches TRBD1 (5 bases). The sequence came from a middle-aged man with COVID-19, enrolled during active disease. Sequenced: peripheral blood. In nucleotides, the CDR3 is TGTGCCAGCAAAGTAGGGGCTGACAATCAGCCCCAGCATTTT. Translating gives CASKVGADNQPQHF.